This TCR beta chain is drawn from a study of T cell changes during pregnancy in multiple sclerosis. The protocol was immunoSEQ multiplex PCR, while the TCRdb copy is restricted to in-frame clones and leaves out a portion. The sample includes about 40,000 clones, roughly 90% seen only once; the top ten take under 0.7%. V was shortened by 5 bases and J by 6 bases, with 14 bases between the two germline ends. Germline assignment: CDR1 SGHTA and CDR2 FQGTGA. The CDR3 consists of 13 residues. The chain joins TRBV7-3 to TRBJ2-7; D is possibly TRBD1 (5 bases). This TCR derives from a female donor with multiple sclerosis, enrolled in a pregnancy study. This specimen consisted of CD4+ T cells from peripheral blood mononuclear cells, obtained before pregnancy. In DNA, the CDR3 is TGTGCCAGCAGCCGAAGACTCGACAGCGAGCAGTACTTC. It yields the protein CASSRRLDSEQYF.